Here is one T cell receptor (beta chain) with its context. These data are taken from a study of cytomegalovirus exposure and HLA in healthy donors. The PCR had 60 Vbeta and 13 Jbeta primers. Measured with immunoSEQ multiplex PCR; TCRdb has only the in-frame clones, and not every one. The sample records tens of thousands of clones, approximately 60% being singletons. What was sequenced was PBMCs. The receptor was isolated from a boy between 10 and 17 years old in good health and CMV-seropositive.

CDR3 region: CASRRTAHYEQYF. As DNA, the CDR3 is TGTGCCAGCAGACGGACAGCCCACTACGAGCAGTACTTC. The chain joins TRBV6-5 to TRBJ2-7; perhaps TRBD1 as D (6 bases). This CDR3 is built from 13 residues. V was cut by 6 bases and J by 3 bases, with 12 bases left in between. CDR1 and CDR2 (germline): MNHEY, SVGAGI.